The 16 T cell receptor beta chains below all came from one sample that was sequenced in a study of type 1 regulatory T cells. TCRdb redid the calling of the reads with MiXCR, one entry per CDR3 protein. Of 25,000 or so distinct CDR3 sequences listed, over 55% are singletons. Their recognized antigens are unknown. The sequencing sample was made of cultured T cells, either the whole culture or a sorted T cell fraction (not recorded which). Subset: Tr1-enriched cell product generated in vitro against host alloantigens. The receptor source for this set is a human donor in good health.

The chain has TRBV15 and TRBJ2-5; 12 nucleotides match TRBD2. Looked up from germline, CDR1 is LNHNV and CDR2 is YYDKDF (reference sequence). This CDR3 has 15 amino acids. With V trimmed by 2 bases and J by 5 bases, 3 bases remained unmatched. This chain's CDR3 is CATSRPGLAGETQYF. CDR3 sequence (DNA): TGTGCCACCAGCAGACCCGGACTAGCGGGGGAGACCCAGTACTTC.

This chain links TRBV7-2 with TRBJ2-7; D may be TRBD1 or TRBD2 (6 bases each). The CDR3 consists of 15 residues. Per germline, CDR1 SGHTA and CDR2 FQGNSA. Trimming cost V 1 base and J 6 bases, with 16 bases left between them. This CDR3 reads CASSLVAGTISEQYF. The CDR3 DNA sequence: TGTGCCAGCAGCTTAGTGGCGGGGACAATCTCCGAGCAGTACTTC.

The rearrangement links TRBV20-1 to TRBJ2-3; 14 positions match TRBD2. This CDR3 has 18 residues. Germline loops: CDR1 DFQATT, CDR2 SNEGSKA (reference sequence). The V gene end was trimmed by 4 bases and the J gene end by 0 bases; junction bases not matched to a gene: 9. The CDR3: CSAIGLAGGLASTDTQYF. DNA for the CDR3: TGCAGTGCTATAGGACTAGCGGGGGGCTTAGCTAGCACAGATACGCAGTATTTT.

The genes are TRBV4-2 and TRBJ2-1; tentatively, D is TRBD1 or TRBD2 (5 bases each). Germline CDR1 and CDR2: LGHNA and YNFKEQ. Trimming left V 0 bases short and J 7 bases short, with 19 bases between. The CDR3 contains 17 residues. DNA of the CDR3: TGTGCCAGCAGCCAAGACGGGGCGGGTGCTTTAAGGAATGAGCAGTTCTTC. Protein sequence: CASSQDGAGALRNEQFF.

The V call is TRBV12-3 or TRBV12-4, the J call TRBJ2-3, with D possibly being TRBD2 (7 bases). CDR3 size: 19 residues. V lost 7 bases, J lost 0 bases, and 26 bases lay in between. The CDR3: CASTRGGGRGGHSTDTQYF. CDR3 bases: TGTGCCAGCACCAGAGGCGGGGGCCGGGGTGGACATAGCACAGATACGCAGTATTTT.

The rearrangement links TRBV5-5 to TRBJ1-2; TRBD1 agrees at 7 bases. Trimming at V came to 5 bases and at J to 2 bases, leaving 18 bases not matched to a gene. Germline V gives CDR1 SGHKS, CDR2 YYEKEE (reference sequence). This CDR3 contains 18 residues. The CDR3: CASRPTRDSDSLNYGYTF. The CDR3 coding sequence is TGTGCCAGCAGGCCAACCCGGGACAGTGATTCTTTGAACTATGGCTACACCTTC.

The V call is TRBV7-8, the J call TRBJ1-4; D is undetermined. Germline CDR1 SGHVS, CDR2 FQNEAQ. The CDR3 is 15 amino acids. Trimming cost V 2 bases and J 0 bases, with 7 bases left between them. CDR3 sequence: CASSLILATNEKLFF. CDR3 nucleotides: TGTGCCAGCAGCTTAATACTTGCAACTAATGAAAAACTGTTTTTT.

V usage is TRBV15 and J usage is TRBJ2-1; maybe TRBD2 (5 bases). This CDR3 region has 15 residues. Trimming removed 0 bases from V and 9 bases from J, with 15 bases in between. Germline V lookup: CDR1 LNHNV, CDR2 YYDKDF (reference sequence). CDR3 nucleotide sequence: TGTGCCACCAGCAGAGATCCCCGCCCAGAGGGTGAGCAGTTCTTC. Its protein is CATSRDPRPEGEQFF.

The chain employs TRBV20-1 and TRBJ2-7; 8 bases fit TRBD2. V lost 3 bases, J lost 4 bases, and 5 bases stayed unmatched. CDR1 DFQATT and CDR2 SNEGSKA come from the germline V gene (reference sequence). The CDR3 covers 13 residues. The CDR3 nucleotides are TGCAGTGCTAGGGAGCGGGGGCGGTACGAGCAGTACTTC. Its protein product is CSARERGRYEQYF.

The chain has TRBV12-3 or TRBV12-4 and TRBJ2-2; 8 bases line up with TRBD1. V trimming: 4 bases; J trimming: 2 bases; junction bases outside the gene matches: 9. There are 17 residues in the CDR3. The CDR3 spells CASSSGQGYLNTGELFF. CDR3 DNA: TGTGCCAGCAGTTCCGGACAGGGTTACCTAAACACCGGGGAGCTGTTTTTT.

As to this clonotype: An end of the junction differs from the germline gene, which may be a read error. This chain uses TRBV6-1 with TRBJ2-2; TRBD2 might be the D (5 bases). Germline V gives CDR1 MNHNS, CDR2 SASEGT. The CDR3 covers 14 residues. Written as DNA, the CDR3 is TGTGCCAGCACGAGTAGCCCGAACACCGGGGAGCTGTTTTTC. Translating gives CASTSSPNTGELFF.

The chain employs TRBV4-3 and TRBJ2-2, with D perhaps TRBD1 or TRBD2 (5 bases each). CDR3 size: 13 residues. Germline CDR1 is LGHNA and CDR2 is YSLEER. Trimming shortened V by 0 bases and J by 8 bases, and 7 bases separated the two germline ends. The CDR3 region has the DNA TGCGCCAGCAGCCAAGAGGGGGTAGGGGAGCTGTTTTTT. Protein sequence: CASSQEGVGELFF.

Only a few counts were recorded for this clonotype. This chain links TRBV29-1 with TRBJ1-1, with TRBD1 matching 7 bases. The CDR3 runs to 13 residues. V was pared by 6 bases and J by 2 bases, with 6 bases of the junction left unmatched. Germline V gene lookup returns CDR1 SQVTM and CDR2 ANQGSEA. The CDR3, as DNA: TGCAGCGTCGAGAGACAGGGCAACACTGAAGCTTTCTTT. It is translated as CSVERQGNTEAFF.

The V call is TRBV2, the J call TRBJ2-1; 11 bases match TRBD2. Germline V gene sequence: CDR1 SNHLY, CDR2 FYNNEI. The ends lost 4 bases at V and 5 bases at J; junction bases unmatched: 7. There are 16 residues in the CDR3. For the CDR3, the DNA is TGTGCCAGCAGTGTTATAGCGGGGGGGCTGAACAATGAGCAGTTCTTC. Its translation: CASSVIAGGLNNEQFF.

V usage is TRBV18 and J usage is TRBJ2-5; 8 bases are a match to TRBD1. The V segment lost 4 bases and the J segment 5 bases; nucleotides outside the gene matches: 9. CDR1 is KGHSH, CDR2 LQKENI, per germline. This CDR3 region has 15 residues. The CDR3 DNA reads TGTGCCAGCTCACAAGACGGACAGGGCCGCGAGACCCAGTACTTC. Translation gives CASSQDGQGRETQYF. Looking up the rest from reference TRBV18 and TRBJ2-5 gives the full variable domain: NAGVMQNPRHLVRRRGQEARLRCSPMKGHSHVYWYRQLPEEGLKFMVYLQKENIIDESGMPKERFSAEFPKEGPSILRIQQVVRGDSAAYFCASSQDGQGRETQYFGPGTRLLVL.

J is TRBJ2-6 and V is TRBV20-1; 7 nucleotides match TRBD1. There are 14 residues in the CDR3. Germline trimming cut 4 bases from V and 2 bases from J; bases unmatched to any gene: 2. Germline-derived CDR1 and CDR2 are DFQATT and SNEGSKA (reference sequence). CDR3 coding DNA: TGCAGTGCTACCCAGGGGGCTGGGGCCAACGTCCTGACTTTC. It yields the protein CSATQGAGANVLTF.